This TCR beta chain is drawn from a study of breast tumors, draining lymph nodes, adjacent tissues. Axillary draining lymph nodes of breast cancer patients supplied the node samples. Study results and caveats: Compared with lymph nodes, tumors were less diverse; compared with nontumor tissue, more. Data fit most tumor T cells coming from lymph node, expanding in tumor.

TCRdb passed the multiplex PCR reads through MiXCR, listing each CDR3 protein once. This table has approximately 300,000 distinct CDR3 sequences, about 30% appearing once. The CDR3 is 17 residues long. Germline assignment: CDR1 SGHRS and CDR2 YFSETQ. V trimming: 6 bases; J trimming: 5 bases; junction bases outside the gene matches: 16. On this clonotype itself: As yet, its antigen is unknown.

This chain joins TRBV5-1 and TRBJ2-5; 10 positions agree with TRBD1. The TCR was taken from a female donor with breast cancer. Some clones in this sample may be carry-over from other donors' samples. The sequencing input was axillary lymph node tissue. CDR3 in amino acids: CASNTIPGTGAGETQYF. The CDR3 region has the DNA TGCGCCAGCAATACAATCCCTGGGACAGGGGCAGGGGAGACCCAGTACTTC.